These 2 T cell receptor beta chains were all obtained from the same sample, sequenced in a study of blood T cells in healthy people across ages. Through a sample-barcoded 5' primer and a J-beta primer mix, a second PCR was run for roughly 7 to 12 cycles. TCRdb called the 5' RACE reads again in MiXCR, with one record for every CDR3 protein. Of around 850,000 distinct CDR3 sequences in the sample, about 36% were seen once. Sequenced material: blood. These receptors were obtained from a man between 18 and 29 years old in good health.

There are many counts of this clonotype. The J gene is TRBJ1-6, the V gene TRBV20-1; D call uncertain. Germline V gene data show CDR1 as DFQATT and CDR2 as SNEGSKA (reference sequence). The CDR3 is 11 residues long. Between the trimmed V and J ends, which lost 6 bases and 8 bases, there was a span of 8 bases. In DNA, the CDR3 is TGCAGTGCCAGCGTAGATTCACCCCTCCACTTT. The encoded protein is CSASVDSPLHF.

The chain links TRBV9 to TRBJ1-1; D is unresolved. Germline lookup yields CDR1 SGDLS and CDR2 YYNGEE. The V and J ends lost 0 bases and 2 bases respectively, with 11 bases between them. The CDR3 extends over 15 amino acids. The CDR3 protein is CASSVVGGQNTEAFF. The CDR3 DNA sequence: TGTGCCAGCAGCGTAGTGGGAGGGCAAAACACTGAAGCTTTCTTT.